The 27 T cell receptor beta chains in this list originate from one sample, sequenced in a study of shared T cell receptors in the human thymus. Some clones are missing from TCRdb's copy, which holds only in-frame ones; the method was immunoSEQ multiplex PCR. Of around 67,000 clones listed, nearly 95% are singletons. Material: thymocytes. The receptors were sampled from a human donor.

V gene TRBV7-2 combines with J gene TRBJ2-1; D remains ambiguous. In germline, CDR1 is SGHTA, CDR2 FQGNSA. The CDR3 extends over 16 amino acids. V lost 1 base and J 5 bases, leaving 15 bases between the germline ends. Here the CDR3 reads CASSLVPGRKNNEQFF. The DNA for the CDR3 is TGTGCCAGCAGCTTAGTACCTGGACGGAAGAACAATGAGCAGTTCTTC.

CDR3 sequence (DNA): TGTGCCAGCAGCTTGGAGAGGGAAGCTTTCTTT. The encoded protein is CASSLEREAFF. The gene calls are TRBV5-4 and TRBJ1-1; unclear D gene. V was pared by 0 bases and J by 8 bases, with 5 bases between. The CDR3 is 11 residues long. Germline CDR1 is SGHNT and CDR2 is YYREEE (reference sequence).

The rearrangement links TRBV5-4 to TRBJ1-1, with a weak D call TRBD1 (5 bases). Trimming removed 2 bases at V and 11 bases at J, with 13 bases between. Germline loops: CDR1 SGHNT, CDR2 YYREEE (reference sequence). The CDR3 spans 12 residues. The CDR3 here is CASSFEGRGAFF. DNA for the CDR3: TGTGCCAGCAGCTTCGAGGGGCGAGGGGCTTTCTTT.

The chain is built from TRBV7-2 and TRBJ2-3; 12 bases are a match to TRBD1. Germline V gives CDR1 SGHTA, CDR2 FQGNSA. There are 17 residues in the CDR3. J gave up 4 bases and V 2 bases, and 7 bases lay outside the gene matches. CDR3 sequence: CASSLRRDRGQADTQYF. The DNA of the CDR3 is TGTGCCAGCAGCTTACGAAGGGACAGGGGGCAGGCAGATACGCAGTATTTT.

This clone was seen once. This chain uses TRBV28 with TRBJ1-1; 8 positions match TRBD1. Germline assignment: CDR1 MDHEN and CDR2 SYDVKM. V was pared by 2 bases and J by 4 bases, with 12 bases of the junction left unmatched. CDR3 length: 17 residues. The CDR3 nucleotides read TGTGCCAGCAGTTTACAGGGGGCGCGAATTTATGGCACTGAAGCTTTCTTT. Its translation: CASSLQGARIYGTEAFF.

The rearrangement links TRBV5-4 to TRBJ1-2, with a weak D call TRBD1 (6 bases). Germline V lookup: CDR1 SGHNT, CDR2 YYREEE (reference sequence). The CDR3 has 15 residues. V lost 4 bases and J 1 base, leaving 14 bases between the germline ends. CDR3 region: CASSDPGQNNYGYTF. CDR3 nucleotide sequence: TGTGCCAGCAGCGACCCGGGACAAAATAACTATGGCTACACCTTC.

The chain combines TRBV27 with TRBJ2-7; 8 bases fit TRBD2. CDR1 MNHEY and CDR2 SMNVEV come from the germline V gene (reference sequence). The junction had 8 bases not matched to a gene; V was cut back by 5 bases and J by 2 bases. CDR3 size: 15 residues. CDR3 sequence (DNA): TGTGCCAGCAGTCAACCGGGACTAGGGGCCTACGAGCAGTACTTC. Protein product: CASSQPGLGAYEQYF.

The chain combines TRBV28 with TRBJ1-1; 11 bases are a match to TRBD1. This CDR3 comprises 16 residues. The trim removed 1 base at V and 6 bases at J, leaving 7 bases unmatched. Per the germline V gene, CDR1 is MDHEN and CDR2 is SYDVKM. This CDR3 is CASSLSWGQGDSEAFF. CDR3 DNA: TGTGCCAGCAGTTTATCTTGGGGACAGGGGGATTCTGAAGCTTTCTTT.

The chain links TRBV5-1 to TRBJ2-3; 10 bases match TRBD2. Germline-derived CDR1 and CDR2 are SGHRS and YFSETQ. The CDR3 covers 13 residues. The V and J ends lost 6 bases and 5 bases, in that order; junction bases with no gene match: 3. The CDR3: CASKRGGGDTQYF. The DNA for the CDR3 is TGCGCCAGCAAGCGGGGGGGCGGAGATACGCAGTATTTT.

The J gene is TRBJ1-1, the V gene TRBV7-2; TRBD1 aligns across 8 bases. The CDR3 runs 15 residues. V lost 5 bases, J lost 1 base, and 6 bases stayed unmatched. Germline lookup yields CDR1 SGHTA and CDR2 FQGNSA. The CDR3 coding sequence is TGTGCCAGCAGCGCAAGACAGGGGTCGAACACTGAAGCTTTCTTT. It encodes CASSARQGSNTEAFF.

The CDR3, as DNA: TGCGCCAGCAGTCCCGGGACAGGGATCCCGAGCTCCTATAATTCACCCCTCCACTTT. Translating it yields CASSPGTGIPSSYNSPLHF. The chain employs TRBV10-1 and TRBJ1-6, with 9 bases lining up with TRBD1. The CDR3 extends over 19 amino acids. The germline V gene encodes CDR1 WNHNN and CDR2 SYGVQD (reference sequence). V dropped 5 bases and J dropped 0; count of bases not matched to a gene: 11.

The chain combines TRBV28 with TRBJ2-7, with D maybe TRBD1 (5 bases). The CDR3 sequence is 17 residues long. Trimming shortened V by 2 bases and J by 4 bases, and 21 bases separated the two germline ends. CDR1 is MDHEN and CDR2 is SYDVKM in the germline V gene. This chain's CDR3 is CASSLVPPRQYVYEQYF. CDR3 sequence (DNA): TGTGCCAGCAGTTTAGTCCCTCCGCGACAGTATGTTTACGAGCAGTACTTC.

This chain joins TRBV7-3 and TRBJ1-2, with a weak D call TRBD1 (6 bases). The CDR3 is 15 residues long. CDR1 is SGHTA, CDR2 FQGTGA, per germline. Trimming shortened V by 5 bases and J by 0 bases, and 13 bases separated the two germline ends. The CDR3 loop reads CASSPGQTSNYGYTF. In DNA form, the CDR3 reads TGTGCCAGCAGCCCCGGACAGACCTCTAACTATGGCTACACCTTC.

V is TRBV7-7 and J is TRBJ2-3, with D possibly TRBD1 on 6 matching bases. The germline CDR1 and CDR2 sequences are SSHAT and FNYEAQ (reference sequence). The V end lost 5 bases, the J end lost 2 bases, and 14 bases lay between the germline ends. The CDR3 totals 15 residues. CDR3 in DNA: TGTGCCAGCAGCCCCACAGGGTCTAACACAGATACGCAGTATTTT. Translating it yields CASSPTGSNTDTQYF.

The chain employs TRBV7-9 and TRBJ1-5; D is perhaps TRBD1 (6 bases). V gave up 5 bases and J gave up 3 bases, with 20 bases separating them. This CDR3 is built from 17 residues. CDR1 and CDR2 from the germline V gene are SEHNR and FQNEAQ (reference sequence). The CDR3 is CASSAGAGAKANQPQHF. The CDR3 coding sequence is TGTGCCAGCAGCGCGGGGGCAGGGGCCAAGGCCAATCAGCCCCAGCATTTT.

This chain joins TRBV29-1 and TRBJ2-7; TRBD1 matches at 9 bases. J lost 2 bases, V lost 5 bases, and 16 bases had no gene match. The CDR3 runs to 17 residues. The germline V gene has CDR1 SQVTM and CDR2 ANQGSEA. The CDR3 DNA sequence: TGCAGCGTTTCAGGGACAGGGTTGGTAGCGGATCCCTACGAGCAGTACTTC. This translates into CSVSGTGLVADPYEQYF.

This chain uses TRBV14 with TRBJ2-7; TRBD2 is a possible D gene (5 bases). Germline V gene lookup returns CDR1 SGHDN and CDR2 FVKESK. The ends were cut back, 0 bases at V and 6 bases at J, with 12 bases in the middle. The CDR3 consists of 14 residues. As DNA, the CDR3 is TGTGCCAGCAGCCAAGAAAGGCGACGGGGCGAGCAGTACTTC. Protein sequence: CASSQERRRGEQYF.

This sequence joins TRBV5-6 and TRBJ1-2; perhaps TRBD1 as D (6 bases). V was trimmed by 7 bases and J by 2 bases, leaving 18 bases between them. Germline-derived CDR1 and CDR2 are SGHDT and YYEEEE. The CDR3 is 15 residues long. The CDR3 region has the DNA TGTGCCAGCTTGCAGGGAGGGGGGACAAACTATGGCTACACCTTC. As protein: CASLQGGGTNYGYTF.

Details on this clone: The junction shows a germline mismatch at one end, possibly a read error. The V gene is TRBV4-3, the J gene TRBJ2-1; no definite D call. CDR1 and CDR2 (germline): LGHNA, YSLEER. The CDR3 is 14 amino acids. The CDR3 reads CASRQASSYNEQFF. In DNA form, the CDR3 reads TGCGCCAGCAGACAAGCCAGCTCCTACAATGAGCAGTTCTTC.

The V call is TRBV9, the J call TRBJ2-5; 8 bases are a match to TRBD1. The junction had 10 bases not matched to a gene; V was cut back by 0 bases and J by 3 bases. The length of the CDR3 is 17 residues. Germline V gene sequence: CDR1 SGDLS, CDR2 YYNGEE. Here the CDR3 DNA reads TGTGCCAGCAGCGTAGGTTTGGGAAAACAGGGGGAAGAGACCCAGTACTTC. This encodes CASSVGLGKQGEETQYF.

The chain has TRBV6-1 and TRBJ1-5; no clear D. Germline V CDR1 and CDR2: MNHNS, SASEGT. Between the trimmed V and J ends, which lost 2 bases and 2 bases, there was a span of 10 bases. This CDR3 spans 15 amino acids. The CDR3 DNA sequence: TGTGCCAGCAGTGAATTCACGGTTTGCAATCAGCCCCAGCATTTT. This translates into CASSEFTVCNQPQHF.

In nucleotides, the CDR3 is TGTGCCAGCAGTTGGCCCCCGGGGACTGGATTCAATGAGCAGTTCTTC. Protein sequence: CASSWPPGTGFNEQFF. This chain connects TRBV28 to TRBJ2-1, with a possible D match to TRBD2 (6 bases). Deletions cut 4 bases from V and 6 bases from J, with 19 bases between. Germline V gene sequence: CDR1 MDHEN, CDR2 SYDVKM. This CDR3 is 16 amino acids long.

This clone appeared a few times. The chain joins TRBV14 to TRBJ2-7; D is ambiguous. Germline values: CDR1 SGHDN, CDR2 FVKESK. V lost 0 bases and J lost 4, with 13 bases in between. The length of the CDR3 is 15 residues. This CDR3 reads CASSQDQKGRYEQYF. The DNA of the CDR3 is TGTGCCAGCAGCCAAGATCAGAAGGGAAGGTACGAGCAGTACTTC.

This sequence joins TRBV9 and TRBJ2-2, with D unclear. From germline, CDR1 is SGDLS and CDR2 YYNGEE. The germline V and J ends were trimmed by 0 bases and 5 bases, with 11 bases remaining between them. The CDR3 is 15 residues long. The CDR3, as DNA: TGTGCCAGCAGCGTAGCTAGGCGGTTTACCGGGGAGCTGTTTTTT. Amino acids: CASSVARRFTGELFF.

The J gene is TRBJ1-6, the V gene TRBV19; TRBD1 matches 7 bases. Germline V gene lookup returns CDR1 LNHDA and CDR2 SQIVND (reference sequence). This CDR3 is built from 15 residues. Losses at the gene ends were 5 bases for V and 4 bases for J; bases not matched to a gene: 5. CDR3 in amino acids: CASSAKGAYNSPLHF. The CDR3 region has the DNA TGTGCCAGTAGTGCAAAGGGGGCTTATAATTCACCCCTCCACTTT.

This chain joins TRBV6-1 and TRBJ2-2, with D unresolved. CDR1 is MNHNS, CDR2 SASEGT, per germline. There are 16 residues in the CDR3. V lost 3 bases to trimming and J lost 6 bases, with 17 bases between them. This CDR3 is CASSDTRSRGPGELFF. In DNA form, the CDR3 reads TGTGCCAGCAGTGATACCCGGAGCCGAGGACCCGGGGAGCTGTTTTTT.

The chain links TRBV10-3 to TRBJ1-1; no clear D. Trimming removed 6 bases from V and 2 bases from J, with 7 bases in between. The germline CDR1 and CDR2 sequences are ENHRY and SYGVKD. This CDR3 is built from 12 residues. CDR3 amino acids: CAIRRVNTEAFF. In DNA, the CDR3 is TGTGCCATCAGAAGGGTAAACACTGAAGCTTTCTTT.